This T cell receptor (beta chain) originates from a study of T-cell reconstitution after alpha-beta-depleted transplantation in children. For TCRbeta, the library was prepared with unique molecular identifiers. TCRdb re-called the PCR reads with MiXCR, one entry per CDR3 protein. The table has about 340,000 distinct CDR3 sequences, under 13% seen once. Trimming cost V 4 bases and J 0 bases; bases outside gene matches: 7. The CDR3 is 16 amino acids. The germline CDR1 and CDR2 sequences are SGHTA and FQGTGA. Sequenced material: PBMCs from the stem cell graft donor, taken from the stem cell graft. This rearrangement joins TRBV7-3 to TRBJ2-3; 7 bases align to TRBD2. The receptor's source is a human donor who donated a stem cell graft to a child with acute lymphoblastic leukemia. The CDR3 spells CASSSQRGSSTDTQYF. The DNA for the CDR3 is TGTGCCAGCAGCTCCCAGCGGGGATCTAGCACAGATACGCAGTATTTT.